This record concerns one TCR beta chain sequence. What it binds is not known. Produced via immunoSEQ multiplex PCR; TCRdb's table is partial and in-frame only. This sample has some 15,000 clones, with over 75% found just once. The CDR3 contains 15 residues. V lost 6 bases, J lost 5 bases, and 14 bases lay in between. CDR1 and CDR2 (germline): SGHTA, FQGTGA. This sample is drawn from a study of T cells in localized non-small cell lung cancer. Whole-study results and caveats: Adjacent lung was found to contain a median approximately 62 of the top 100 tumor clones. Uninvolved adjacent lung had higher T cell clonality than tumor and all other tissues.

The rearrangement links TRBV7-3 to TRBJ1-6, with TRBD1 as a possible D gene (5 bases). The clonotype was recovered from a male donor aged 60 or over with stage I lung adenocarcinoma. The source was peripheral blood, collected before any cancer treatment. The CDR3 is CASRKGTDNNSPLHF. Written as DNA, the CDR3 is TGTGCCAGCAGGAAGGGGACGGATAATAATTCACCCCTCCACTTT.